Presented here are 7 T cell receptor beta chains from one specimen sequenced in a study of vaccination and CD4 T cells after COVID-19. This sample's treatment: roughly ten-day PBMC culture with coronavirus spike peptide pools or control peptides (ViraFEST assay). Oncomine TCR Beta short-read sequencing was applied to DNA from cultured CD4+ T cells. Each CDR3 protein is one row after TCRdb ran MiXCR on the PCR reads. Of 7,900 or so distinct CDR3 sequences in the sample, about 46% were seen once. These receptors are not linked to any known antigen. Sequencing was carried out using CD4+ T cells from blood, cultured in vitro. These receptors all stem from a human donor who had recovered from COVID-19.

The gene calls are TRBV9 and TRBJ2-7; the match to TRBD1 covers 9 bases. Germline V gene lookup returns CDR1 SGDLS and CDR2 YYNGEE. This CDR3 has 15 residues. V was clipped by 3 bases and J by 1 base; unmatched bases: 5. DNA for the CDR3: TGTGCCAGCAGCGCTGGGACAGGGACATCCTACGAGCAGTACTTC. The encoded protein is CASSAGTGTSYEQYF.

This clonotype was detected a few times. This chain connects TRBV6-1 to TRBJ1-2; D possibly corresponds to TRBD1 (5 bases). The CDR3 length is 12 residues. Germline assignment: CDR1 MNHNS and CDR2 SASEGT. The V end lost 7 bases, the J end lost 7 bases, and 13 bases lay between the germline ends. The CDR3 nucleotides read TGTGCCAGCACTCCTGCAAGGGGTGGCTACACCTTC. Protein: CASTPARGGYTF.

This clonotype was picked up a small number of times. The chain links TRBV7-3 to TRBJ2-3; 9 bases line up with TRBD1. This CDR3 region has 14 residues. V gave up 3 bases and J gave up 4 bases; unmatched junction bases: 2. The germline V gene encodes CDR1 SGHTA and CDR2 FQGTGA. The CDR3 region is CASSFDRGSDTQYF. DNA for the CDR3: TGTGCCAGCAGCTTTGACAGGGGGTCAGATACGCAGTATTTT. The full variable domain, with the rest looked up from reference TRBV7-3 and TRBJ2-3, is GAGVSQTPSNKVTEKGKYVELRCDPISGHTALYWYRQSLGQGPEFLIYFQGTGAADDSGLPNDRFFAVRPEGSVSTLKIQRTERGDSAVYLCASSFDRGSDTQYFGPGTRLTVL.

This clonotype was counted between two and nine times. The chain couples TRBV28 to TRBJ1-4; D gene ambiguous. The germline V and J ends were trimmed by 6 bases and 3 bases, with 8 bases remaining between them. The CDR3 is made up of 13 amino acids. In germline, CDR1 is MDHEN, CDR2 SYDVKM. In nucleotides, the CDR3 is TGTGCCAGCAGACCTGACCCTAATGAAAAACTGTTTTTT. Amino acids: CASRPDPNEKLFF.

V usage is TRBV19 and J usage is TRBJ2-1; D is perhaps TRBD1 or TRBD2 (5 bases each). V lost 5 bases, J lost 7 bases, and 9 bases lay in between. CDR1 and CDR2 from the germline V gene are LNHDA and SQIVND (reference sequence). There are 12 residues in the CDR3. In nucleotides, the CDR3 is TGTGCCAGTAGTCGCTGGGGGAATGAGCAGTTCTTC. Translated: CASSRWGNEQFF.

This rearrangement joins TRBV7-2 to TRBJ2-2; D call uncertain. Trimming cost V 4 bases and J 2 bases, with 5 bases left between them. CDR3 size: 13 residues. Germline assignment: CDR1 SGHTA and CDR2 FQGNSA. CDR3 sequence: CASSSANTGELFF. As DNA, the CDR3 is TGTGCCAGCAGCTCAGCTAACACCGGGGAGCTGTTTTTT.

This clonotype has only a few counts. The V and J genes are TRBV7-3 and TRBJ2-7; 8 nucleotides match TRBD1. This CDR3 is built from 14 residues. Germline-derived CDR1 and CDR2 are SGHTA and FQGTGA. With V trimmed by 4 bases and J by 5 bases, 7 bases remained unmatched. The CDR3 here is CASSSTGENDEQYF. The CDR3, as DNA: TGTGCCAGCAGCTCGACAGGGGAAAATGACGAGCAGTACTTC.